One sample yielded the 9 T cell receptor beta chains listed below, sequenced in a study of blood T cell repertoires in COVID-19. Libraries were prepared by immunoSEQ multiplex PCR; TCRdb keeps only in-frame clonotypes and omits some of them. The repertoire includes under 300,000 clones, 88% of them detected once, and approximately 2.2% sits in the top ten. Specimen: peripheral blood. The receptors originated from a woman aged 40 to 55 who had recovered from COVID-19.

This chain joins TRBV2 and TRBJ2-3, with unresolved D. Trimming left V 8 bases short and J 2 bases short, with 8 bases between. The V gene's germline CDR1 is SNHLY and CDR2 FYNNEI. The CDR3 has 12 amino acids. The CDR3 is CASGAITDTQYF. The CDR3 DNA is TGTGCCAGCGGAGCCATCACAGATACGCAGTATTTT.

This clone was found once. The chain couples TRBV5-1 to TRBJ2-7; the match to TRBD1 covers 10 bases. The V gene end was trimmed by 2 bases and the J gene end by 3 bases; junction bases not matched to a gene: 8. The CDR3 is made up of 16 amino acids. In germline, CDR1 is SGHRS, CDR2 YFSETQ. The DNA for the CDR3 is TGCGCCAGCAGCTTTCCCGGGACAGGGGCCGACTACGAGCAGTACTTC. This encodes CASSFPGTGADYEQYF.

CDR3 nucleotide sequence: TGCGCCAGCAGTTCGACGACAGGACTAGCAAACACCGGGGAGCTGTTTTTT. Protein sequence: CASSSTTGLANTGELFF. The rearrangement joins TRBV5-1 to TRBJ2-2; TRBD2 matches 8 bases. Germline V gene lookup returns CDR1 SGHRS and CDR2 YFSETQ. The V and J ends lost 5 bases and 2 bases, in that order; junction bases with no gene match: 11. The CDR3 runs to 17 residues.

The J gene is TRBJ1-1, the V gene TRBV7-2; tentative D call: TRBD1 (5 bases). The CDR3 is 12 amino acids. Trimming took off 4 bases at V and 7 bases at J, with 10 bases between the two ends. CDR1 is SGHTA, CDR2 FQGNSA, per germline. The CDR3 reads CASSSWDFEAFF. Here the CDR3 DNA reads TGTGCCAGCAGCTCTTGGGACTTTGAAGCTTTCTTT.

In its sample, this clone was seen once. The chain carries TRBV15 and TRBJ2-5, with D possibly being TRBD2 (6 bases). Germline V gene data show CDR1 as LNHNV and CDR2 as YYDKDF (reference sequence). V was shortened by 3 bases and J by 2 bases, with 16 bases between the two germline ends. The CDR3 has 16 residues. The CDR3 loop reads CATSRGGASVQETQYF. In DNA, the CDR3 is TGTGCCACCAGCAGGGGCGGGGCTAGCGTTCAAGAGACCCAGTACTTC.

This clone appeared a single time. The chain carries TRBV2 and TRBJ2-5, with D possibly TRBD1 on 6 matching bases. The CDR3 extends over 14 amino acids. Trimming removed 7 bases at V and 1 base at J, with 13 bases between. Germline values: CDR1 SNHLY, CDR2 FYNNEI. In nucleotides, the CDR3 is TGTGCCAGCACCAAACAGGGCCTCCAAGAGACCCAGTACTTC. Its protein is CASTKQGLQETQYF.

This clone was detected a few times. The CDR3 DNA is TGTGCCTGGAGATCTACAAGGGGGCTCTATGGCTACACCTTC. Amino acids: CAWRSTRGLYGYTF. V gene TRBV30 combines with J gene TRBJ1-2, with 7 bases lining up with TRBD1. CDR1 and CDR2 from the germline V gene are GTSNPN and SVGIG (reference sequence). With V trimmed by 3 bases and J by 4 bases, 8 bases remained unmatched. There are 14 residues in the CDR3.

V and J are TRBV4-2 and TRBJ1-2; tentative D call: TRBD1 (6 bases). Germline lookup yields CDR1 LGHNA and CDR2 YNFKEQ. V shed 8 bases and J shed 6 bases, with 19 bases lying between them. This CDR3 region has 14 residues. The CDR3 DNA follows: TGTGCCAGCTGCACAAACACATACAGGGATGGCTACACCTTC. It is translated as CASCTNTYRDGYTF.

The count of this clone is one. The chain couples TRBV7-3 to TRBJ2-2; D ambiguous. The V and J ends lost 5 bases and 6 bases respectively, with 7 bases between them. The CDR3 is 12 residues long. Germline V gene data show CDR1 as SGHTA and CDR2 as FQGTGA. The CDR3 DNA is TGTGCCAGCAGCCGCCGGGCCGGGGAGCTGTTTTTT. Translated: CASSRRAGELFF.